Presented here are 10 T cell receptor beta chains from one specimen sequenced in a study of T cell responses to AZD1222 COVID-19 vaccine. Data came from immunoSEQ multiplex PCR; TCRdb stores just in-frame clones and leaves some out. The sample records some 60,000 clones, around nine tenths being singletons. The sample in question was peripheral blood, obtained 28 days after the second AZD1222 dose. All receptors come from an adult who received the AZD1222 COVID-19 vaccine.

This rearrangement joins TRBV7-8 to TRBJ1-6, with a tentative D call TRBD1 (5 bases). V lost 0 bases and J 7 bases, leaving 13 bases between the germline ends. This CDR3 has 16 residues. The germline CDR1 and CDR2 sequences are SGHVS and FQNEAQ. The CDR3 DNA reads TGTGCCAGCAGCTTAGCACAACCGGGGGTCAATTCACCCCTCCACTTT. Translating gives CASSLAQPGVNSPLHF.

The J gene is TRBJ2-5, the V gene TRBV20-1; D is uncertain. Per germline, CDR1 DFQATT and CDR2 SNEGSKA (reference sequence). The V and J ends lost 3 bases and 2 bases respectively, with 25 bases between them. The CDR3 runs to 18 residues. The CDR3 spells CSASTIRASNIVQETQYF. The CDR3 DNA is TGCAGTGCTAGTACTATCCGGGCCTCAAATATCGTACAAGAGACCCAGTACTTC.

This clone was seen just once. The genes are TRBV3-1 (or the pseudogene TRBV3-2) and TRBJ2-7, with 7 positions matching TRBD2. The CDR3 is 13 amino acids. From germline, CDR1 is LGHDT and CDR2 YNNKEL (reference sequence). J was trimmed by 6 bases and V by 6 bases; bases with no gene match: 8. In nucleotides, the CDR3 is TGTGCCAGCAGTCCGGGACTAATTCGCGAGCAGTACTTC. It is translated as CASSPGLIREQYF.

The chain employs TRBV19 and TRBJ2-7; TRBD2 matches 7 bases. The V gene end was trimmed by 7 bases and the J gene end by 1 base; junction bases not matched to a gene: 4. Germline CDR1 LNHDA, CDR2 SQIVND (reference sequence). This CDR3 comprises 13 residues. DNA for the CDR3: TGTGCCAGTACCCGGGGGGTATCCTACGAGCAGTACTTC. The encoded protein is CASTRGVSYEQYF.

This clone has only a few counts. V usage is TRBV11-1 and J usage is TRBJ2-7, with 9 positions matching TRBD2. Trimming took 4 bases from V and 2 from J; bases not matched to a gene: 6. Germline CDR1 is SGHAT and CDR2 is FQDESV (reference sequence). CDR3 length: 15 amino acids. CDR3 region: CASSSVAGAPYEQYF. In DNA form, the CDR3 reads TGTGCCAGCAGCTCAGTAGCGGGAGCACCCTACGAGCAGTACTTC. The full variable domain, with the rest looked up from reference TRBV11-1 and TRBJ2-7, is EAEVAQSPRYKITEKSQAVAFWCDPISGHATLYWYRQILGQGPELLVQFQDESVVDDSQLPKDRFSAERLKGVDSTLKIQPAELGDSAMYLCASSSVAGAPYEQYFGPGTRLTVT.

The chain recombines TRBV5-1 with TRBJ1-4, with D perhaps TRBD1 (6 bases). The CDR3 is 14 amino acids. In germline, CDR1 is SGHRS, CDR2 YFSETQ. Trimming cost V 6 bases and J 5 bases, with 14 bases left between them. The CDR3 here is CASTQDRQNEKLFF. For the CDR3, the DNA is TGCGCCAGCACCCAGGACAGACAGAATGAAAAACTGTTTTTT.

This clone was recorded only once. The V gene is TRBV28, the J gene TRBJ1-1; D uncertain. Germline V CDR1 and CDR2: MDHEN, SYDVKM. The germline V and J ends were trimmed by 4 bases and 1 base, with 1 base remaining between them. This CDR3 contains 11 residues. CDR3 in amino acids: CASSWNTEAFF. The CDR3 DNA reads TGTGCCAGCAGTTGGAACACTGAAGCTTTCTTT.

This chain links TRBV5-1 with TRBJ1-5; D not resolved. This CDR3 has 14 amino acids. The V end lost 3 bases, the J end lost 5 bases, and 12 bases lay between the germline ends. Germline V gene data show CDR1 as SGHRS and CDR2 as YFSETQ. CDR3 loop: CASSSGGTDQPQHF. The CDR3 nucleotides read TGCGCCAGCAGCTCCGGAGGAACGGATCAGCCCCAGCATTTT.

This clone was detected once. CDR3 loop: CAIRPSGEISYEQYF. The CDR3 coding sequence is TGTGCCATCAGGCCCTCGGGGGAGATCTCCTACGAGCAGTACTTC. This chain connects TRBV10-3 to TRBJ2-7; maybe TRBD2 (6 bases). Trimming shortened V by 6 bases and J by 0 bases, and 15 bases separated the two germline ends. Germline loops: CDR1 ENHRY, CDR2 SYGVKD. The CDR3 covers 15 residues.

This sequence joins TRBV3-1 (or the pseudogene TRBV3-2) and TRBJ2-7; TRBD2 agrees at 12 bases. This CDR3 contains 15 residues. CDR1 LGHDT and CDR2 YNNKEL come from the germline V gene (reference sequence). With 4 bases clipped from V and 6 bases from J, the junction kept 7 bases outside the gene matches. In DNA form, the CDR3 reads TGTGCCAGCAGCCTCCCTGGACTAGCGGGACCCGAGCAGTACTTC. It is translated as CASSLPGLAGPEQYF.